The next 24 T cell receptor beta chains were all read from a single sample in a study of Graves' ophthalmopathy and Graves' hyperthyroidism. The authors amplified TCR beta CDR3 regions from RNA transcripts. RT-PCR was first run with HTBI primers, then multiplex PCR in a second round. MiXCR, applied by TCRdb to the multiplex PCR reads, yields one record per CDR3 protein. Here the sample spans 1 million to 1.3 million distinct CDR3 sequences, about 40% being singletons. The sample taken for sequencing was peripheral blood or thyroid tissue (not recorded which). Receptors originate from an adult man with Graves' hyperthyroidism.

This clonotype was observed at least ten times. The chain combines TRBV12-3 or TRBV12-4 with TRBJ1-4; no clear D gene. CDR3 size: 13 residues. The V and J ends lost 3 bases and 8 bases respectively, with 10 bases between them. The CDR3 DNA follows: TGTGCCAGCAGTTTGTCCGGCCTAGAAAAACTGTTTTTT. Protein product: CASSLSGLEKLFF.

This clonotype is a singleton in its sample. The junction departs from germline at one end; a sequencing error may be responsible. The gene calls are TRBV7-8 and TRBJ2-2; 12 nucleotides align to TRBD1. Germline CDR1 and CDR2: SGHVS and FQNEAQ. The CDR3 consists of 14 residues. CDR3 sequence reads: CASRPGQGAQEQFF. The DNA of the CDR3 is TGTGCCAGCAGGCCGGGACAGGGGGCCCAGGAGCAGTTTTTT.

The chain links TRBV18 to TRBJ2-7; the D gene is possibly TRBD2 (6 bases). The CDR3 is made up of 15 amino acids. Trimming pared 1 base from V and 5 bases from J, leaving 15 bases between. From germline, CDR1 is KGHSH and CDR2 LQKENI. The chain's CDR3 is CASSPRPRSGDEQYF. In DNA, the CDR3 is TGTGCCAGCTCACCACGTCCACGGTCGGGGGACGAGCAGTACTTC.

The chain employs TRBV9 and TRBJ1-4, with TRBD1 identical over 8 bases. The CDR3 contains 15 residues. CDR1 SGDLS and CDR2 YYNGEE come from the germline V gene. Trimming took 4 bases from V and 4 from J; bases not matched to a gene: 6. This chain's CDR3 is CASSKNRGFNEKLFF. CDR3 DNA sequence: TGTGCCAGCAGCAAAAACAGGGGGTTTAATGAAAAACTGTTTTTT.

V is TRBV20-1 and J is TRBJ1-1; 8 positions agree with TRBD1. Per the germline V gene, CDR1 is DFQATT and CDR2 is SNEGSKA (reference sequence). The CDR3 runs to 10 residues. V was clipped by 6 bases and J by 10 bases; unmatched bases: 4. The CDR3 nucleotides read TGCAGTGCACTGGACAGGGTAGCTTTCTTT. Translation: CSALDRVAFF.

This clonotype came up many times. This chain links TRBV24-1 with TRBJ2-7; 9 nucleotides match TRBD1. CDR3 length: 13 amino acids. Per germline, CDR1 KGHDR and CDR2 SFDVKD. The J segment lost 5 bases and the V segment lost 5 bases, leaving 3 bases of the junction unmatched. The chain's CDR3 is CATSGQGEDEQYF. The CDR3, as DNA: TGTGCCACCAGTGGACAGGGGGAAGACGAGCAGTACTTC.

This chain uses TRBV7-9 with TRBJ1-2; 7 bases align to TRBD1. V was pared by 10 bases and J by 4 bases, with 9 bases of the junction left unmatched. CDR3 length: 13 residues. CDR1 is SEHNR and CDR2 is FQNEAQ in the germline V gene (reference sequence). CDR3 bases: TGTGCCATCAGTGAGGGACAGTTCTATGGCTACACCTTC. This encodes CAISEGQFYGYTF.

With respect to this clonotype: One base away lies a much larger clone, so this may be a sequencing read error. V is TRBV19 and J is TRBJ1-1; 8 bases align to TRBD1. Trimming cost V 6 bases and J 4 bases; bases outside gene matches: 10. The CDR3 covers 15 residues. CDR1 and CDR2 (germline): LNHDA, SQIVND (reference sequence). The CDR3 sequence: CASRLWTGRSTEAFF. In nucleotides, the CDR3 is TGTGCCAGTAGACTATGGACAGGGAGGAGCACTGAAGCTTTCTTT.

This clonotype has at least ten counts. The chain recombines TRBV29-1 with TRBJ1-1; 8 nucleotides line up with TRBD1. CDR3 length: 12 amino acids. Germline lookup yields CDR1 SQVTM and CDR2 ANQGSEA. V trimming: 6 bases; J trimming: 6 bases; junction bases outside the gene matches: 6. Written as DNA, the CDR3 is TGCAGCGTGAGGACAGGGAGAGCTGAAGCTTTCTTT. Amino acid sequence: CSVRTGRAEAFF.

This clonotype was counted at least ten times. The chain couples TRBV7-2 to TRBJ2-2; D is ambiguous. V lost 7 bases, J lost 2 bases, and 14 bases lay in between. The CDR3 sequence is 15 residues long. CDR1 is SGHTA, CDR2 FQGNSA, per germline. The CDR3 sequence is CASILQADNTGELFF. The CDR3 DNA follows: TGTGCCAGCATCCTCCAAGCAGACAACACCGGGGAGCTGTTTTTT. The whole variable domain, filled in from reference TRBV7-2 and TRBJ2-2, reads GAGVSQSPSNKVTEKGKDVELRCDPISGHTALYWYRQSLGQGLEFLIYFQGNSAPDKSGLPSDRFSAERTGGSVSTLTIQRTQQEDSAVYLCASILQADNTGELFFGEGSRLTVL.

The CDR3 coding sequence is TGCAGTGTCCAACCGGGACAGGGGACATTTAACTATGGCTACACCTTC. Translated, it gives CSVQPGQGTFNYGYTF. The chain couples TRBV20-1 to TRBJ1-2; 10 bases are shared with TRBD1. J was trimmed by 1 base and V by 7 bases; bases with no gene match: 12. This CDR3 spans 16 amino acids. The germline CDR1 and CDR2 sequences are DFQATT and SNEGSKA (reference sequence).

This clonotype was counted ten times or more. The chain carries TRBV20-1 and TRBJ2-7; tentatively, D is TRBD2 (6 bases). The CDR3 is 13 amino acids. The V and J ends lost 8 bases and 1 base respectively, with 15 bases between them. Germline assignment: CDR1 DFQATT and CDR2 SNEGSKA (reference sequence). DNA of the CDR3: TGCAGTCTGGGACTCATCAAATCCTACGAGCAGTACTTC. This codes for CSLGLIKSYEQYF.

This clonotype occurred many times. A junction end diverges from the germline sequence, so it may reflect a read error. DNA of the CDR3: TGTGCCAGCAGTGAAAACACTGAAGCTTTCTTT. Its translation is CASSENTEAFF. This rearrangement joins TRBV5-1 to TRBJ1-1; D not certain. CDR3 length equals 11 residues. Germline-derived CDR1 and CDR2 are SGHRS and YFSETQ.

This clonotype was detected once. The CDR3 DNA reads as TGCGCCAGCAGCGGACTTAACACCGGGGAGCAGTACTTC. Amino acids: CASSGLNTGEQYF. The chain combines TRBV5-1 with TRBJ2-7; D may be TRBD2 (5 bases). The CDR3 totals 13 residues. The germline gives CDR1 SGHRS, CDR2 YFSETQ. V gave up 4 bases and J gave up 7 bases, with 15 bases separating them.

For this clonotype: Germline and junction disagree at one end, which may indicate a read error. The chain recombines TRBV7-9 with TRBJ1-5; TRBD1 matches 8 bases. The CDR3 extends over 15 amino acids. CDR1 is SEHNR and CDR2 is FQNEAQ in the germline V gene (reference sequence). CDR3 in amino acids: CASSQETGDNQPQHF. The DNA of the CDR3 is TGCGCCAGCAGCCAAGAGACAGGGGACAATCAGCCCCAGCATTTT.

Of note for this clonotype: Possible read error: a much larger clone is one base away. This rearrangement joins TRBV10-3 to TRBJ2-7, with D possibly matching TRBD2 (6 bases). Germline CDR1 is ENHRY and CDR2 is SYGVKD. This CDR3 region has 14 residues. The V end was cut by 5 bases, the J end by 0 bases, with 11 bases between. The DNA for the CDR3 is TGTGCCATCAGTTCTAGCGAAAGCTCCTACGAGCAGTACTTC. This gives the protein CAISSSESSYEQYF.

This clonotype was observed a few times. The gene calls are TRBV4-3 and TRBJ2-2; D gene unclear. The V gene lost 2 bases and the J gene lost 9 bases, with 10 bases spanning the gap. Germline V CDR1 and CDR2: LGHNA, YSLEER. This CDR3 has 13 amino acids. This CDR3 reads CASSQLNGRELFF. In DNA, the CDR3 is TGCGCCAGCAGCCAACTAAATGGCCGGGAGCTGTTTTTT.

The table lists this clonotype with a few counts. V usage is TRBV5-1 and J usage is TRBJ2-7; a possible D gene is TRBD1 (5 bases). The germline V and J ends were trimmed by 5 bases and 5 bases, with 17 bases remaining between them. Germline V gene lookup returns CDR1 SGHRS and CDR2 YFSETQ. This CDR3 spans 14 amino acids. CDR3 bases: TGCGCCAGCAGTTCGGACCAGGGTAAACACGAGCAGTACTTC. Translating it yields CASSSDQGKHEQYF.

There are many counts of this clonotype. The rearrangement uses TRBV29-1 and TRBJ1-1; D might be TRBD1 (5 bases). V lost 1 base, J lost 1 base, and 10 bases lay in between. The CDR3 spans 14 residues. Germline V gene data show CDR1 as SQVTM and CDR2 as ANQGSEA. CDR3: CSVEVPGWNTEAFF. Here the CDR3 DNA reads TGCAGCGTTGAAGTTCCAGGGTGGAACACTGAAGCTTTCTTT.

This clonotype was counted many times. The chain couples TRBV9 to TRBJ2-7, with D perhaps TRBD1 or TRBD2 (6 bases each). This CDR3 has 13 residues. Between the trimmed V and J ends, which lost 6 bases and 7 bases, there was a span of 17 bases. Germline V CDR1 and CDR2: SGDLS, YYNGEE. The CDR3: CASTEGGAGEQYF. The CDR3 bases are TGTGCCAGCACCGAGGGGGGCGCGGGGGAGCAGTACTTC.

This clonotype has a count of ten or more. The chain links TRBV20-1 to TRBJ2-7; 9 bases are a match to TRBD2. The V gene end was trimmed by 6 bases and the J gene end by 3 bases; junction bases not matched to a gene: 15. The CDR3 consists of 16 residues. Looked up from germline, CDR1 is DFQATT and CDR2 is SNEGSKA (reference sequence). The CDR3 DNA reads TGCAGTGCAAAACCCCACCTAGCGGGATACGTCTACGAGCAGTACTTC. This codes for CSAKPHLAGYVYEQYF.

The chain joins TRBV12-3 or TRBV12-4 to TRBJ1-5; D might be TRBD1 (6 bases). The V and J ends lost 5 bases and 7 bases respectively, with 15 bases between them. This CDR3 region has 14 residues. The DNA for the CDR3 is TGTGCCAGCAGTGGGTCGGGGGGCCAGCAGCCCCAGCATTTT. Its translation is CASSGSGGQQPQHF.

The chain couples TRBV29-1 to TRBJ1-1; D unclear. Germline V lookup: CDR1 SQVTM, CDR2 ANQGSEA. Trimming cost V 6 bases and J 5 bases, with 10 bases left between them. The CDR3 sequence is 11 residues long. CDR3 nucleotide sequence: TGCAGCGTGGTGCCATGGACTGAAGCTTTCTTT. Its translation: CSVVPWTEAFF.

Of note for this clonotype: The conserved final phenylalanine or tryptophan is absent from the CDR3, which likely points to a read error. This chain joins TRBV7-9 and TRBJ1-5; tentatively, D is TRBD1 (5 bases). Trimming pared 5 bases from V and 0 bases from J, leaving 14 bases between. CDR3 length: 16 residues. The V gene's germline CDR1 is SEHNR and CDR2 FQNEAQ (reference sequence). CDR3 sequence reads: CASSLRADNSNQPQHL. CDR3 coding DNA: TGTGCCAGCAGCCTCAGAGCGGACAATAGCAATCAGCCCCAGCATCTT.